This TCR beta chain was captured by sequencing in a study of T cell repertoires in cytomegalovirus infection. TCRdb re-derived calls from the reads in MiXCR, one entry per CDR3 protein. The sample contains 680,000 or so distinct CDR3 sequences, roughly 33% of which appear only once. This clonotype appeared once. Its target is not known. Study-wide findings and caveats: Within the response measured ex vivo, HLA-C-restricted CMV-specific TCR beta clonotypes were dominant.

CDR1 is SGHVS and CDR2 is FQNEAQ in the germline V gene. This CDR3 is built from 15 residues. The germline V and J ends were trimmed by 2 bases and 5 bases, with 15 bases remaining between them. The clonotype was recovered from a human donor in good health (CMV status not recorded). Some clones in this sample may be carry-over from other donors' samples. The sample was cultured PBMCs, taken from culture after CMV antigen stimulation. The rearrangement joins TRBV7-8 to TRBJ1-1, with D perhaps TRBD1 (6 bases). The CDR3 nucleotides read TGTGCCAGCAGCTTAAATCCAGGGGTGAGAACTGAAGCTTTCTTT. Its translation: CASSLNPGVRTEAFF.